A single sample is the source of the 18 T cell receptor beta chains below, sequenced in a study of blood T cell repertoires in COVID-19. Assay used: immunoSEQ multiplex PCR; TCRdb lists only in-frame clones, some missing. The sample records over 100,000 clones, 85% being singletons. The sequenced material came from peripheral blood. These receptors all come from a man of 80 years or more with acute or convalescent COVID-19.

In DNA, the CDR3 is TGCGCCAGCAGCGCCACTATCAATGAAAAACTGTTTTTT. Encoded protein: CASSATINEKLFF. The gene calls are TRBV5-1 and TRBJ1-4, with D unresolved. Germline CDR1 is SGHRS and CDR2 is YFSETQ. The CDR3 runs 13 residues. Trimming stripped 4 bases from V and 5 bases from J, with 9 bases between.

V is TRBV7-9 and J is TRBJ2-7; TRBD2 matches 12 bases. The CDR3 sequence is 14 residues long. The trim removed 6 bases at V and 7 bases at J, leaving 7 bases unmatched. Germline CDR1 is SEHNR and CDR2 is FQNEAQ (reference sequence). The chain's CDR3 is CASRRLAGVEEQYF. CDR3 sequence (DNA): TGTGCCAGCAGGAGACTAGCGGGGGTGGAAGAGCAGTACTTC.

This clone was seen just once. This chain uses TRBV3-1 (or the pseudogene TRBV3-2) with TRBJ1-1, with no clear D. CDR3 size: 13 residues. The V gene lost 4 bases and the J gene lost 4 bases, with 10 bases spanning the gap. The germline V gene encodes CDR1 LGHDT and CDR2 YNNKEL (reference sequence). This CDR3 reads CASSPGRVTEAFF. The CDR3 region has the DNA TGTGCCAGCAGCCCGGGGAGGGTCACTGAAGCTTTCTTT.

The CDR3 protein is CASSSINSPLHF. In DNA form, the CDR3 reads TGTGCCAGCAGCTCAATTAATTCACCCCTCCACTTT. This sequence joins TRBV5-4 and TRBJ1-6; D not resolved. Trimming took 3 bases from V and 6 from J, leaving 4 bases between them. Germline CDR1 and CDR2: SGHNT and YYREEE (reference sequence). This CDR3 contains 12 residues.

This clone was counted between two and nine times. The J gene is TRBJ2-1, the V gene TRBV7-9; D is uncertain. CDR1 and CDR2 (germline): SEHNR, FQNEAQ (reference sequence). This CDR3 is built from 12 residues. Trimming pared 3 bases from V and 6 bases from J, leaving 6 bases between. CDR3 amino acids: CASSFLINEQFF. CDR3 nucleotides: TGTGCCAGCAGCTTTCTTATCAATGAGCAGTTCTTC.

The rearrangement uses TRBV5-6 and TRBJ1-4; D may be TRBD1 (5 bases). Germline V gives CDR1 SGHDT, CDR2 YYEEEE. The germline V and J ends were trimmed by 0 bases and 5 bases, with 11 bases remaining between them. This CDR3 comprises 15 residues. In nucleotides, the CDR3 is TGTGCCAGCAGCTTGGCCTCGGGGGTGAATGAAAAACTGTTTTTT. Translating gives CASSLASGVNEKLFF.

This chain joins TRBV2 and TRBJ2-1; TRBD2 aligns across 10 bases. The junction had 4 bases not matched to a gene; V was cut back by 10 bases and J by 1 base. CDR1 SNHLY and CDR2 FYNNEI come from the germline V gene. This CDR3 spans 14 amino acids. CDR3 residues: CAKKREGSYNEQFF. For the CDR3, the DNA is TGTGCCAAGAAGCGGGAGGGATCCTACAATGAGCAGTTCTTC.

V gene TRBV12-3 or TRBV12-4 combines with J gene TRBJ2-7; 7 nucleotides align to TRBD1. This CDR3 contains 13 residues. The V and J ends lost 6 bases and 6 bases, in that order; junction bases with no gene match: 8. The CDR3 sequence is CASSLTGISEQYF. The CDR3 DNA is TGTGCCAGCAGCTTGACAGGGATTAGCGAGCAGTACTTC.

The genes are TRBV28 and TRBJ1-1, with D perhaps matching TRBD1 (5 bases). From germline, CDR1 is MDHEN and CDR2 SYDVKM. V was trimmed by 7 bases and J by 6 bases, leaving 33 bases between them. This CDR3 has 19 residues. The CDR3 region is CASTPGGYYWVAGSAEAFF. CDR3 DNA sequence: TGTGCCAGCACCCCCGGGGGGTATTATTGGGTAGCAGGCTCCGCTGAAGCTTTCTTT.

This chain connects TRBV19 to TRBJ1-2; TRBD1 matches 10 bases. Germline loops: CDR1 LNHDA, CDR2 SQIVND (reference sequence). This CDR3 comprises 17 residues. V gave up 9 bases and J gave up 5 bases; unmatched junction bases: 18. The CDR3, as DNA: TGTGCCAGAGATTCCGGGACAGGGGAGAGAAAGGGGTATGGCTACACCTTC. Protein product: CARDSGTGERKGYGYTF.

The chain has TRBV5-1 and TRBJ2-7, with TRBD1 matching 8 bases. V shed 0 bases and J 3 bases; nucleotides not matched to a gene: 5. This CDR3 region has 15 residues. Germline lookup yields CDR1 SGHRS and CDR2 YFSETQ. CDR3 sequence reads: CASSLGPGQDYEQYF. DNA of the CDR3: TGCGCCAGCAGCTTGGGTCCGGGACAGGACTACGAGCAGTACTTC.

The chain is built from TRBV2 and TRBJ1-1; D may be TRBD1 (6 bases). From germline, CDR1 is SNHLY and CDR2 FYNNEI. CDR3 length equals 13 residues. The germline V and J ends were trimmed by 8 bases and 3 bases, with 13 bases remaining between them. DNA for the CDR3: TGTGCCAGCGACCAAGGGGGATACACTGAAGCTTTCTTT. Its protein is CASDQGGYTEAFF. Full variable domain (missing parts from reference TRBV2 and TRBJ1-1): EPEVTQTPSHQVTQMGQEVILRCVPISNHLYFYWYRQILGQKVEFLVSFYNNEISEKSEIFDDQFSVERPDGSNFTLKIRSTKLEDSAMYFCASDQGGYTEAFFGQGTRLTVV.

The V call is TRBV3-1 (or the pseudogene TRBV3-2), the J call TRBJ2-5, with 9 bases lining up with TRBD2. Trimming took 0 bases from V and 5 from J; bases not matched to a gene: 10. The CDR3 is 17 residues long. CDR1 and CDR2 (germline): LGHDT, YNNKEL (reference sequence). The CDR3 protein is CASSQDKFRRGGETQYF. As DNA, the CDR3 is TGTGCCAGCAGCCAAGATAAGTTTCGGCGGGGGGGGGAGACCCAGTACTTC.

The rearrangement links TRBV4-3 to TRBJ2-7; TRBD2 agrees at 10 bases. After removal of 0 bases from V and 1 base from J, the junction contained 12 bases not matched to a gene. Looked up from germline, CDR1 is LGHNA and CDR2 is YSLEER. The length of the CDR3 is 19 residues. The CDR3 DNA sequence: TGCGCCAGCAGCCAAGATGGGCCTGGGGGACTAGCGAGGTCCTACGAGCAGTACTTC. Protein: CASSQDGPGGLARSYEQYF.

The chain uses TRBV3-1 (or the pseudogene TRBV3-2) and TRBJ2-3; D is perhaps TRBD2 (6 bases). The V end lost 1 base, the J end lost 8 bases, and 7 bases lay between the germline ends. The germline V gene has CDR1 LGHDT and CDR2 YNNKEL (reference sequence). The CDR3 covers 12 residues. The CDR3 is CASSQAGGTQYF. The CDR3 DNA reads as TGTGCCAGCAGCCAAGCCGGGGGTACGCAGTATTTT.

The chain couples TRBV7-9 to TRBJ1-5; the D gene is possibly TRBD1 (6 bases). The germline V gene has CDR1 SEHNR and CDR2 FQNEAQ (reference sequence). The CDR3 loop spans 14 amino acids. Trimming shortened V by 5 bases and J by 6 bases, and 14 bases separated the two germline ends. DNA of the CDR3: TGTGCCAGCAGCAAGCAAGGGGGAATTCAGCCCCAGCATTTT. It translates to CASSKQGGIQPQHF.

The genes are TRBV6-5 and TRBJ1-6; D not certain. CDR3 size: 14 residues. V was pared by 6 bases and J by 7 bases, with 13 bases between. CDR1 MNHEY and CDR2 SVGAGI come from the germline V gene. DNA for the CDR3: TGTGCCAGCAGCCAACACAGATCGAATTCACCCCTCCACTTT. Encoded protein: CASSQHRSNSPLHF.

The chain carries TRBV15 and TRBJ1-2; 7 nucleotides match TRBD1. The CDR3 is made up of 11 amino acids. Germline loops: CDR1 LNHNV, CDR2 YYDKDF (reference sequence). The trim removed 8 bases at V and 7 bases at J, leaving 4 bases unmatched. CDR3 loop: CATVNRGGYTF. CDR3 nucleotides: TGTGCCACCGTGAACAGGGGTGGCTACACCTTC.